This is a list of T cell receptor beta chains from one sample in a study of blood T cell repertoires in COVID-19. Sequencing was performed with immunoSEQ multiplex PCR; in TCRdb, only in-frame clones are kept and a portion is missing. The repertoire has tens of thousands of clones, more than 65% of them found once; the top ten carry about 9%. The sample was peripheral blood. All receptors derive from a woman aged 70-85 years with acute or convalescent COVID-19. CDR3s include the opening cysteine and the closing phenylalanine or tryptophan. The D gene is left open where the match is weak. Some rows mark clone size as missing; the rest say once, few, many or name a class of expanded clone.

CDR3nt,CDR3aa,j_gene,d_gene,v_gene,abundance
TGCAGCGTTTACGCGGGAGCATGGGAGACCCAGTACTTC,CSVYAGAWETQYF,TRBJ2-5,TRBD2,TRBV29-1,once
TGTGCCAGCACCTCTGTCGTACGGGATGGAAACACCATATATTTT,CASTSVVRDGNTIYF,TRBJ1-3,-,TRBV6-5,-
TGTGCCATCAGTGGGGAGGGGTTAGGAGAGACCCAGTACTTC,CAISGEGLGETQYF,TRBJ2-5,TRBD2,TRBV10-3,-
TGTGCCAGCAGCAACAACAGGAGGGATGAGCAGTTCTTC,CASSNNRRDEQFF,TRBJ2-1,-,TRBV6-2/TRBV6-3,once
TGTGCCAGCAGCTGGGCGAGGAGGGGACGGGTTGGAGAGACCCAGTACTTC,CASSWARRGRVGETQYF,TRBJ2-5,-,TRBV5-6,-
TGTGCCAGCAGCCCCGGGGCCCGGGAGGACCAGTACTTC,CASSPGAREDQYF,TRBJ2-5,TRBD2,TRBV7-8,-
TGTGCCAGCAGTGACAGGGGTGGAAACACCATATATTTT,CASSDRGGNTIYF,TRBJ1-3,-,TRBV6-1,-
TGTGCCAGCACCAAAACAGGGGCCGGGGAGCTGTTTTTT,CASTKTGAGELFF,TRBJ2-2,TRBD1,TRBV7-9,few
TGTGCCAGCAGCTCTTTCTATGACGAGCAGTACTTC,CASSSFYDEQYF,TRBJ2-7,-,TRBV7-9,few
TGCGCCAGCAGCCTAAGAGCGGGAGAAGCCGGGGAGCTGTTTTTT,CASSLRAGEAGELFF,TRBJ2-2,TRBD2,TRBV4-3,-
TGTGCCAGCAGCCCTCGTGGACAGGGGATCGATGAGCAGTTCTTC,CASSPRGQGIDEQFF,TRBJ2-1,TRBD1,TRBV4-2,once
TGCGCTCCAGCAACAGGGGAGTGGCCTCAGCGGGGGGGCTTGGACGAGCAGTACTTC,CAPATGEWPQRGGLDEQYF,TRBJ2-7,TRBD2,TRBV10-1,few
TGTGCCAGCAGATCGGGACAGGGGCCAGATACGCAGTATTTT,CASRSGQGPDTQYF,TRBJ2-3,TRBD1,TRBV7-9,few
TGTGCCAGCAGCTTAATAGCGGGAGGGCTAGAGACCCAGTACTTC,CASSLIAGGLETQYF,TRBJ2-5,TRBD2,TRBV7-3,-
TGTGCCAGCAGTTTCACAGGGGGCTATGGCTACACCTTC,CASSFTGGYGYTF,TRBJ1-2,TRBD1,TRBV3-1/TRBV3-2,-
TGTGCCAGCAGCTTAGGAAGTGGGGGGGACAATGAGCAGTTCTTC,CASSLGSGGDNEQFF,TRBJ2-1,TRBD2,TRBV7-9,-
TGTGCCAGCTCACCGTCTGGGAATGTCGGGGTAGATACGCAGTATTTT,CASSPSGNVGVDTQYF,TRBJ2-3,-,TRBV18,-
TGTGCCAGCAGTTTACGGGACAGAGATACGCAGTATTTT,CASSLRDRDTQYF,TRBJ2-3,TRBD1,TRBV12-3/TRBV12-4,-
TGTGCCAGCAGTACCGGGCAGGGAAATGGCTACACCTTC,CASSTGQGNGYTF,TRBJ1-2,-,TRBV28,-
TGTGCCAGCAGCGTAGTAGGGGAGGACACCATATATTTT,CASSVVGEDTIYF,TRBJ1-3,-,TRBV9,few
TGCGCCAGCAGCCAAGATATGACAGGAAACACCGGGGAGCTGTTTTTT,CASSQDMTGNTGELFF,TRBJ2-2,-,TRBV4-1,-